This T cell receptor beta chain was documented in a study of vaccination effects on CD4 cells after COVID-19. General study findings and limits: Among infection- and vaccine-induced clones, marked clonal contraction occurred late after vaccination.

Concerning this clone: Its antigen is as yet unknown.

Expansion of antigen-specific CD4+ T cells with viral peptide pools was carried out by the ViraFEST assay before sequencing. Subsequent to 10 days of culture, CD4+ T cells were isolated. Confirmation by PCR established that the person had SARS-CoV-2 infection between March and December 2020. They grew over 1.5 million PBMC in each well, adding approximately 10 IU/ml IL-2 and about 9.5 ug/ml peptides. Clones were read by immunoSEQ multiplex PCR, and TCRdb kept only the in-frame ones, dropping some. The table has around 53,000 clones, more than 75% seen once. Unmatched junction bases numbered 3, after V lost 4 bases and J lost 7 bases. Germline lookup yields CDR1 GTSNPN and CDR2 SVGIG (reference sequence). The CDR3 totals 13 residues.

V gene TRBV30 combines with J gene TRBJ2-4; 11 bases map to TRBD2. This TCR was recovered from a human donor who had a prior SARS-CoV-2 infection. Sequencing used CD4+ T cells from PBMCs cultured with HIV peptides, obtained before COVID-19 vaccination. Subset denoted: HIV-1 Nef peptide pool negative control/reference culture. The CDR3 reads CAWTVAGGNIQYF. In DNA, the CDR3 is TGTGCCTGGACGGTAGCGGGGGGGAACATTCAGTACTTC.